This T cell receptor (beta chain) was retrieved from a study of blood T cell repertoires in COVID-19. The data were produced by immunoSEQ multiplex PCR, yet TCRdb's version contains in-frame clones alone and is incomplete. Of about 210,000 clones listed, about 86% are singletons. The sample comprised PBMCs or T cells enriched from blood (not recorded which). The TCR sequence derives from a woman in her 50s with acute COVID-19.

CDR3 in DNA: TGTGCCAGCTCACCACCCGGGATAGCGGGGGGGTCACACAATGAGCAGTTCTTC. Its protein product is CASSPPGIAGGSHNEQFF. The chain is built from TRBV18 and TRBJ2-1; 11 bases are shared with TRBD2. Germline lookup yields CDR1 KGHSH and CDR2 LQKENI. V was clipped by 0 bases and J by 5 bases; unmatched bases: 9. This CDR3 spans 18 amino acids.